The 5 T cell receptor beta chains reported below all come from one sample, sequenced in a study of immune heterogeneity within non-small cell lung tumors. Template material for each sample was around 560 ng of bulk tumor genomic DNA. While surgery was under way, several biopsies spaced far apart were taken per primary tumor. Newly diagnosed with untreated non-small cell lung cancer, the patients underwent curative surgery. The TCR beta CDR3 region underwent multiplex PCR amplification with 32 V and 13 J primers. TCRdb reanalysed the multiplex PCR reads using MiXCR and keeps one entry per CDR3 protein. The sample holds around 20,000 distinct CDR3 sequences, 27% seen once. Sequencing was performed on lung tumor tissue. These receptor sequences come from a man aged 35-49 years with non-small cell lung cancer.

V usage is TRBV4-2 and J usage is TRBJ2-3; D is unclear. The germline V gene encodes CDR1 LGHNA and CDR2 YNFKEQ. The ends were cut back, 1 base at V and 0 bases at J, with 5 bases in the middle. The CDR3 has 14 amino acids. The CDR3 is CASSQGLSTDTQYF. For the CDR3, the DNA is TGTGCCAGCAGCCAAGGACTCAGCACAGATACGCAGTATTTT.

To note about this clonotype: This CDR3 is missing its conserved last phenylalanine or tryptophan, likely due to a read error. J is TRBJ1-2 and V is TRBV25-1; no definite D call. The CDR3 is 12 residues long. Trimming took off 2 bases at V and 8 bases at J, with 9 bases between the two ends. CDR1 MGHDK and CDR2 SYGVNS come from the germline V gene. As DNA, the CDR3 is TGTGCCAGCAGTGAAGGTCCAGTAGGCTACACCTTA. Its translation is CASSEGPVGYTL.

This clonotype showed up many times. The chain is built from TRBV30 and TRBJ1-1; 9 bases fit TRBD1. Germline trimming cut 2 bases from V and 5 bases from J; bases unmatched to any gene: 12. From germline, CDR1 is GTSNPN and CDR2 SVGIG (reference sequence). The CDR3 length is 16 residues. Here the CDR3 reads CAWSTTGQGRGTEAFF. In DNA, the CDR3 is TGTGCCTGGAGTACCACAGGACAGGGGCGAGGGACTGAAGCTTTCTTT. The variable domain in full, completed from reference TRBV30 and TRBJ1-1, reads SQTIHQWPATLVQPVGSPLSLECTVEGTSNPNLYWYRQAAGRGLQLLFYSVGIGQISSEVPQNLSASRPQDRQFILSSKKLLLSDSGFYLCAWSTTGQGRGTEAFFGQGTRLTVV.

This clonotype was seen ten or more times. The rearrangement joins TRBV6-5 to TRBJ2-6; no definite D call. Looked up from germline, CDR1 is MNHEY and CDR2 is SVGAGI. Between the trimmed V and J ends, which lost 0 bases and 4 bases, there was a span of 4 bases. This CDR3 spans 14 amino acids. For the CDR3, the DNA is TGTGCCAGCAGTTACTCCGGAGGGGCCAACGTCCTGACTTTC. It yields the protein CASSYSGGANVLTF.

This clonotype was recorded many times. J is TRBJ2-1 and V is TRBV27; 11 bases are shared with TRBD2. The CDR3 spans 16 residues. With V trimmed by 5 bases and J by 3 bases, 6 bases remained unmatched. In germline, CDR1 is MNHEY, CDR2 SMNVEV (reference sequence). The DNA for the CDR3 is TGTGCCAGCAGTCGGACCGGGACTAGCGGCTACAATGAGCAGTTCTTC. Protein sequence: CASSRTGTSGYNEQFF.